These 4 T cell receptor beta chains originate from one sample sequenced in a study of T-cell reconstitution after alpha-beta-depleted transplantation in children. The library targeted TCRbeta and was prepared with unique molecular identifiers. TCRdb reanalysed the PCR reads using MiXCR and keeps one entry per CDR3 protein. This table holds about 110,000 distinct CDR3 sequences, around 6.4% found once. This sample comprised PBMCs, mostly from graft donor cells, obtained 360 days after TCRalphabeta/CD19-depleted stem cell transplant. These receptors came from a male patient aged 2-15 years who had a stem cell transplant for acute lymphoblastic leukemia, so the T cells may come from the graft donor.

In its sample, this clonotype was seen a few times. CDR3 sequence: CATSRDRRGVEGHEQYF. CDR3 nucleotides: TGTGCCACCAGCAGAGATCGCCGGGGGGTTGAGGGGCACGAGCAGTACTTC. The rearrangement links TRBV15 to TRBJ2-7; 7 nucleotides align to TRBD2. V lost 0 bases to trimming and J lost 5 bases; unmatched junction nucleotides: 13. The CDR3 runs 17 residues. CDR1 and CDR2 (germline): LNHNV, YYDKDF (reference sequence). Full variable domain (outside the CDR3, taken from reference TRBV15 and TRBJ2-7): DAMVIQNPRYQVTQFGKPVTLSCSQTLNHNVMYWYQQKSSQAPKLLFHYYDKDFNNEADTPDNFQSRRPNTSFCFLDIRSPGLGDTAMYLCATSRDRRGVEGHEQYFGPGTRLTVT.

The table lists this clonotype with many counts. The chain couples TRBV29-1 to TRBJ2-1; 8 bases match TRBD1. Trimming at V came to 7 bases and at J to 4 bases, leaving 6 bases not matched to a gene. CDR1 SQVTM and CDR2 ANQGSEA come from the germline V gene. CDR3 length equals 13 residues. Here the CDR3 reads CSARTGSYNEQFF. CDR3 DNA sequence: TGCAGCGCTCGGACAGGGTCATACAATGAGCAGTTCTTC.

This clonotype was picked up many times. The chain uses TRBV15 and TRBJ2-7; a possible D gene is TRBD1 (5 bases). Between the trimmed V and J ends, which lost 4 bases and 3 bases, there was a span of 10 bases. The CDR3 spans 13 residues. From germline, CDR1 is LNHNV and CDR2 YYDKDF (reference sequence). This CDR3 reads CATSIDRYYEQYF. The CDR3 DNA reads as TGTGCCACCAGCATCGACAGATACTACGAGCAGTACTTC.

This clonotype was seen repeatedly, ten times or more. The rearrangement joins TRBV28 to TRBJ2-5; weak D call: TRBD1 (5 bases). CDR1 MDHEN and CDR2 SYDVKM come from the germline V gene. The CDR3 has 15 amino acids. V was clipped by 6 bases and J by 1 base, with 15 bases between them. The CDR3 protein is CASSHTQGPQETQYF. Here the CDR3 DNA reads TGTGCCAGCAGCCATACTCAGGGCCCCCAAGAGACCCAGTACTTC.